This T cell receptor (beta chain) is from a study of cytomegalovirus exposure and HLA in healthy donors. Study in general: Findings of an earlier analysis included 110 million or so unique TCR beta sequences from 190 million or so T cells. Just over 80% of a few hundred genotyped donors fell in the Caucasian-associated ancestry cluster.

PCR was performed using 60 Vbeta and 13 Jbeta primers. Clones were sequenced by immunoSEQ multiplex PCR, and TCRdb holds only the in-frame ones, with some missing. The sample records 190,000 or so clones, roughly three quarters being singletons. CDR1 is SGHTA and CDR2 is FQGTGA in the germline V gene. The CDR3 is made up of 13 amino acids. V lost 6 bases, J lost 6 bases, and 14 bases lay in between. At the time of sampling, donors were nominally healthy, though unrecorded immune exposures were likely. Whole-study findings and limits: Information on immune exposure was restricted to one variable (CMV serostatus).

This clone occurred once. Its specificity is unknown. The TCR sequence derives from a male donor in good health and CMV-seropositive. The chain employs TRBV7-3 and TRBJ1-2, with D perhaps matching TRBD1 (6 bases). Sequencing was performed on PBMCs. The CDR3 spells CASSFGGANGYTF. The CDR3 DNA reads TGTGCCAGCAGTTTTGGGGGGGCGAATGGCTACACCTTC.